The 19 T cell receptor beta chains presented below share a single source sample, sequenced in a study of T cells after yellow fever vaccination. A single record per CDR3 protein comes from TCRdb applying MiXCR to the 5' RACE reads. Among hundreds of thousands of distinct CDR3 sequences listed, 10% to 15% were seen once. The sample here was PBMCs, taken on the day of the yellow fever booster vaccination. The receptors shown here come from a man under 40 who received the YFV17D yellow fever vaccine.

The chain has TRBV5-6 and TRBJ2-7; TRBD2 matches 12 bases. CDR3 length: 17 residues. Germline CDR1 is SGHDT and CDR2 is YYEEEE. The ends lost 1 base at V and 5 bases at J; junction bases unmatched: 10. The CDR3 region has the DNA TGTGCCAGCAGCTTGTGGAGACTAGCGGGAGTTGGTAACGAGCAGTACTTC. Translation: CASSLWRLAGVGNEQYF.

This clonotype has just a few counts. This rearrangement joins TRBV4-1 to TRBJ2-7; TRBD2 might be the D (6 bases). This CDR3 spans 13 amino acids. Germline-derived CDR1 and CDR2 are MGHRA and YSYEKL. V was shortened by 1 base and J by 7 bases, with 11 bases between the two germline ends. Here the CDR3 reads CASSQGRAGEQYF. CDR3 coding DNA: TGCGCCAGCAGCCAAGGGAGGGCCGGGGAGCAGTACTTC.

The chain uses TRBV20-1 and TRBJ2-7; 8 positions agree with TRBD2. Germline trimming cut 5 bases from V and 7 bases from J; bases unmatched to any gene: 10. CDR1 is DFQATT, CDR2 SNEGSKA, per germline (reference sequence). The CDR3 runs to 13 residues. CDR3 DNA: TGCAGTGCTCCCGGACTAGCCCAGCGAGAGCAGTACTTC. Its protein is CSAPGLAQREQYF.

The table lists this clonotype with a few counts. The V gene is TRBV6-1, the J gene TRBJ2-5, with 11 bases matching TRBD2. Germline loops: CDR1 MNHNS, CDR2 SASEGT. CDR3 size: 17 residues. V shed 4 bases, J shed 1 base, and the junction held 8 bases outside the gene matches. The CDR3: CASSGGPGTSGQETQYF. The CDR3 coding sequence is TGTGCCAGCAGTGGAGGCCCCGGGACTAGCGGCCAAGAGACCCAGTACTTC.

This clonotype was observed a handful of times. Likely a read error: the CDR3 ends without its conserved phenylalanine or tryptophan. The DNA is omitted, as the CDR3 cannot be located on it reliably, and the CDR3 follows TCRdb's listing. The chain uses TRBV5-4 and TRBJ2-5; TRBD1 was called by the table and not checked on the DNA. CDR1 and CDR2 from the germline V gene are SGHNT and YYREEE (reference sequence). 13 amino acids form the CDR3, both terminal residues included. The CDR3 loop is CASSSPSPGREKL.

This rearrangement joins TRBV12-3 or TRBV12-4 to TRBJ2-1; possibly TRBD2 for D (6 bases). V was pared by 10 bases and J by 2 bases, with 15 bases between. The CDR3 is 14 residues long. CDR3 loop: CATRRANTYNEQFF. Here the CDR3 DNA reads TGTGCCACCCGGAGGGCCAACACCTACAATGAGCAGTTCTTC.

This clonotype came up a few times. The chain combines TRBV6-5 with TRBJ2-2; TRBD2 might be the D (6 bases). V was cut by 2 bases and J by 4 bases, with 11 bases left in between. CDR1 MNHEY and CDR2 SVGAGI come from the germline V gene. There are 15 residues in the CDR3. The CDR3 DNA sequence: TGTGCCAGCAGTTACCTCCTGCGGGGCACCGGGGAGCTGTTTTTT. It translates to CASSYLLRGTGELFF.

The chain employs TRBV12-3 or TRBV12-4 and TRBJ2-3; 13 nucleotides agree with TRBD2. The CDR3 extends over 16 amino acids. Trimming removed 5 bases from V and 4 bases from J; junction bases left unmatched: 6. CDR3 sequence: CASSRRTSGRSDTQYF. CDR3 DNA sequence: TGTGCCAGCAGTCGACGGACTAGCGGGAGATCAGATACGCAGTATTTT.

The rearrangement joins TRBV7-9 to TRBJ2-7; 8 bases are shared with TRBD2. Germline lookup yields CDR1 SEHNR and CDR2 FQNEAQ (reference sequence). V lost 1 base to trimming and J lost 3 bases; unmatched junction nucleotides: 5. The CDR3 extends over 15 amino acids. CDR3 DNA: TGTGCCAGCAGCTTAGGGGGTAGCGGGATCTACGAGCAGTACTTC. Its translation is CASSLGGSGIYEQYF. Full variable domain (remainder filled in from reference TRBV7-9 and TRBJ2-7): DTGVSQNPRHKITKRGQNVTFRCDPISEHNRLYWYRQTLGQGPEFLTYFQNEAQLEKSRLLSDRFSAERPKGSFSTLEIQRTEQGDSAMYLCASSLGGSGIYEQYFGPGTRLTVT.

This clonotype was seen a few times. The DNA of the CDR3 is TGCGCCAGCGGGTTCCGGGGCAGCACAGATACGCAGTATTTT. This sequence encodes CASGFRGSTDTQYF. V is TRBV5-1 and J is TRBJ2-3, with D possibly called TRBD1 or TRBD2 (5 bases each). Germline V gene sequence: CDR1 SGHRS, CDR2 YFSETQ. The length of the CDR3 is 14 residues. Trimming stripped 7 bases from V and 0 bases from J, with 12 bases between.

This clonotype was seen only a few times. The J gene is TRBJ2-7, the V gene TRBV12-5; the D gene is possibly TRBD1 (6 bases). Germline CDR1 reads LGHNT; CDR2 reads FRNRAP. The V end lost 9 bases, the J end lost 4 bases, and 19 bases lay between the germline ends. The CDR3 contains 14 residues. CDR3 DNA sequence: TGTGCTAGCGACTCGAACAGGGCCGGGTACGAGCAGTACTTC. Residues: CASDSNRAGYEQYF.

This chain uses TRBV7-9 with TRBJ2-1; 7 bases align to TRBD2. Germline V gives CDR1 SEHNR, CDR2 FQNEAQ (reference sequence). This CDR3 contains 15 residues. V lost 4 bases and J lost 5; bases outside the gene matches: 8. This chain's CDR3 is CASSSLAERHNEQFF. The CDR3 DNA reads TGTGCCAGCAGCTCTCTAGCGGAGCGACACAATGAGCAGTTCTTC.

This clonotype came up many times. The gene calls are TRBV24-1 and TRBJ2-4; perhaps D is TRBD1 or TRBD2 (7 bases each). Germline lookup yields CDR1 KGHDR and CDR2 SFDVKD. The CDR3 runs to 12 residues. V shed 7 bases and J shed 8 bases, with 11 bases lying between them. The DNA for the CDR3 is TGTGCCACCAGCAGGGGGGGCGACATTCAGTACTTC. Amino acids: CATSRGGDIQYF.

This rearrangement joins TRBV19 to TRBJ2-5; TRBD2 matches 8 bases. The CDR3 loop spans 17 amino acids. With V trimmed by 0 bases and J by 1 base, 7 bases remained unmatched. Germline V lookup: CDR1 LNHDA, CDR2 SQIVND (reference sequence). In nucleotides, the CDR3 is TGTGCCAGTAGTATAGAGGAGCGGGAGACAGGCCAAGAGACCCAGTACTTC. This translates into CASSIEERETGQETQYF.

This clonotype was counted between two and nine times. The CDR3 region is CSAIPESNQPQHF. In DNA, the CDR3 is TGCAGTGCTATTCCAGAGAGCAATCAGCCCCAGCATTTT. The chain carries TRBV20-1 and TRBJ1-5; D call uncertain. Germline CDR1 is DFQATT and CDR2 is SNEGSKA (reference sequence). CDR3 length: 13 residues. V lost 4 bases and J 1 base, leaving 8 bases between the germline ends.

This clonotype was counted a few times. The chain has TRBV5-1 and TRBJ2-7, with D possibly matching TRBD2 (5 bases). This CDR3 region has 15 residues. Trimming left V 0 bases short and J 5 bases short, with 15 bases between. In germline, CDR1 is SGHRS, CDR2 YFSETQ. The CDR3: CASSLGLALSHEQYF. CDR3 nucleotide sequence: TGCGCCAGCAGCTTGGGGCTAGCATTAAGTCACGAGCAGTACTTC.

The chain couples TRBV7-2 to TRBJ2-1; 7 positions agree with TRBD2. From germline, CDR1 is SGHTA and CDR2 FQGNSA. V trimming: 2 bases; J trimming: 6 bases; junction bases outside the gene matches: 4. The CDR3 has 14 amino acids. This CDR3 is CASSLTLAVNEQFF. The CDR3 bases are TGTGCCAGCAGCTTAACTCTAGCGGTCAATGAGCAGTTCTTC. The full variable domain, completed using reference TRBV7-2 and TRBJ2-1, is GAGVSQSPSNKVTEKGKDVELRCDPISGHTALYWYRQSLGQGLEFLIYFQGNSAPDKSGLPSDRFSAERTGGSVSTLTIQRTQQEDSAVYLCASSLTLAVNEQFFGPGTRLTVL.

The V call is TRBV9, the J call TRBJ2-1, with 8 positions matching TRBD2. Germline CDR1 reads SGDLS; CDR2 reads YYNGEE. V trimming: 4 bases; J trimming: 10 bases; junction bases outside the gene matches: 4. The CDR3 extends over 12 amino acids. This chain's CDR3 is CASSTSGREQFF. Written as DNA, the CDR3 is TGTGCCAGCAGCACCAGCGGGAGAGAGCAGTTCTTC.

The CDR3 nucleotides read TGCGCCAGCAGCTTCAACAGGGGACAAGAGACCCAGTACTTC. It is translated as CASSFNRGQETQYF. V usage is TRBV5-1 and J usage is TRBJ2-5; 7 positions match TRBD1. Germline V gene lookup returns CDR1 SGHRS and CDR2 YFSETQ. V lost 2 bases, J lost 2 bases, and 3 bases stayed unmatched. The CDR3 totals 14 residues.